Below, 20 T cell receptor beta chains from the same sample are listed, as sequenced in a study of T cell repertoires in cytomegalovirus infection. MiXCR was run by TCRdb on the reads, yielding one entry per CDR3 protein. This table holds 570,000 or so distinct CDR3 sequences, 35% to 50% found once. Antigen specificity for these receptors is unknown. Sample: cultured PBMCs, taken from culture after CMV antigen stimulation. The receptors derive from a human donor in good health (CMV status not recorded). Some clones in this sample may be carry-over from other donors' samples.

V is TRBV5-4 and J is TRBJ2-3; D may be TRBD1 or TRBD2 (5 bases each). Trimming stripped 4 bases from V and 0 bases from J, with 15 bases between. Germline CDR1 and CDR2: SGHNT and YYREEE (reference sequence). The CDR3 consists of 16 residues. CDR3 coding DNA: TGTGCCAGCAGCGGGGGTGGGCGGACCAGCACAGATACGCAGTATTTT. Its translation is CASSGGGRTSTDTQYF.

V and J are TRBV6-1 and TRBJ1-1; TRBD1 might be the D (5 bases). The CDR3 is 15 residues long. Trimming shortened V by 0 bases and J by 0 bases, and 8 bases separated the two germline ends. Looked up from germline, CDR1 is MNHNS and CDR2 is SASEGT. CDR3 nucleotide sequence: TGTGCCAGCAGTGAAGCGGTAGGGGTGAACACTGAAGCTTTCTTT. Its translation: CASSEAVGVNTEAFF.

The CDR3 coding sequence is TGTGCCAGCAGCCAAAACAGCGGGATGGAGACCCAGTACTTC. The encoded protein is CASSQNSGMETQYF. The chain couples TRBV6-6 to TRBJ2-5; 7 nucleotides line up with TRBD2. CDR1 MNHNY and CDR2 SVGAGI come from the germline V gene (reference sequence). This CDR3 contains 14 residues. V lost 6 bases to trimming and J lost 5 bases; unmatched junction nucleotides: 9.

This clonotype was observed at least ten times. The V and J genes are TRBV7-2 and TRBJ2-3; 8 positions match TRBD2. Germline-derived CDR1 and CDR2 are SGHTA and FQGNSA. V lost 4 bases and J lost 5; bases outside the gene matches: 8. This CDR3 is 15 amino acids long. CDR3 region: CASSSPSGSGDTQYF. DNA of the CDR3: TGTGCCAGCAGCTCCCCCAGCGGGAGCGGAGATACGCAGTATTTT.

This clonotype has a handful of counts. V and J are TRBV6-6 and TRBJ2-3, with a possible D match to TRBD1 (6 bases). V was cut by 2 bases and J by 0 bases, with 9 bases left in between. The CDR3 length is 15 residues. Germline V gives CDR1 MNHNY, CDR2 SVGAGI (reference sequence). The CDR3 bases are TGTGCCAGCAGTTACGGGACACCAAGCACAGATACGCAGTATTTT. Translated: CASSYGTPSTDTQYF.

DNA of the CDR3: TGTGCCAGCAGTTACGGCGGGGTTCCTCAGTCCTACGAGCAGTACTTC. Its protein is CASSYGGVPQSYEQYF. The chain has TRBV6-5 and TRBJ2-7; a possible D gene is TRBD2 (6 bases). Per germline, CDR1 MNHEY and CDR2 SVGAGI. V was trimmed by 2 bases and J by 1 base, leaving 15 bases between them. The CDR3 sequence is 16 residues long.

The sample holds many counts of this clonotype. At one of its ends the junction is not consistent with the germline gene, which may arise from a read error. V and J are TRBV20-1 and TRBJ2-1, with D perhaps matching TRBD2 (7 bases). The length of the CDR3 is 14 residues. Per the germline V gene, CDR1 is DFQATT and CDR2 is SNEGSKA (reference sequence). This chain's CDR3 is CSASRGALYNEQFF. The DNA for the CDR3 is TGCAGCGCTAGCCGGGGGGCCTTATACAATGAGCAGTTCTTC.

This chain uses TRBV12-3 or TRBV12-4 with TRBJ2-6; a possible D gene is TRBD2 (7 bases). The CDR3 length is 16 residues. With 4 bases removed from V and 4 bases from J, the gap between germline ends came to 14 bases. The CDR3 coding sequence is TGTGCCAGCAGTTGGGGGGGGCTAGGAGGGGCCAACGTCCTGACTTTC. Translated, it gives CASSWGGLGGANVLTF.

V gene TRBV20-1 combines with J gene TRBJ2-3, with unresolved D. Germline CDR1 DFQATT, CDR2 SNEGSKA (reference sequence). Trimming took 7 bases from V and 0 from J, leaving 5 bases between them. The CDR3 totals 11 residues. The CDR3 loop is CSVDSTDTQYF. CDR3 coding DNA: TGCAGTGTTGATAGCACAGATACGCAGTATTTT.

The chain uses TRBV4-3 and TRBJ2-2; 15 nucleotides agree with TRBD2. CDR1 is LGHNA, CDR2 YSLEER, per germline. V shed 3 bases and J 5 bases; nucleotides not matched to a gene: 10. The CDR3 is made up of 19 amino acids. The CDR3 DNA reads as TGCGCCAGCAGCCAGGGCGGACTAGCGGGAGGGCCTGGTACCGGGGAGCTGTTTTTT. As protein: CASSQGGLAGGPGTGELFF.

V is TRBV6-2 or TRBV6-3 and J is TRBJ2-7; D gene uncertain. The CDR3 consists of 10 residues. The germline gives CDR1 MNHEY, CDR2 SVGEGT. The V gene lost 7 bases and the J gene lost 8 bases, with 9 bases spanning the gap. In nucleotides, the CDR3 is TGTGCCAGCATGGGCGACCAGCAGTACTTC. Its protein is CASMGDQQYF.

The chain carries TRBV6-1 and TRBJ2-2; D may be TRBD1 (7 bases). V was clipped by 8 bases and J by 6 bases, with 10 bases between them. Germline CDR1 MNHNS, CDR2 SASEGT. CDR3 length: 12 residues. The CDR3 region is CASGRGAGELFF. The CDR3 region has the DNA TGTGCCAGCGGCAGGGGGGCCGGGGAGCTGTTTTTT.

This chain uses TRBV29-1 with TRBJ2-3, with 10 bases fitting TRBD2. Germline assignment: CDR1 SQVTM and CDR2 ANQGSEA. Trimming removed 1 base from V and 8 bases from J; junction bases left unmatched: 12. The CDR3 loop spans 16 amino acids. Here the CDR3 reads CSVEAGDLAGVVTQYF. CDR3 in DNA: TGCAGCGTTGAAGCAGGTGACCTAGCGGGAGTGGTTACGCAGTATTTT.

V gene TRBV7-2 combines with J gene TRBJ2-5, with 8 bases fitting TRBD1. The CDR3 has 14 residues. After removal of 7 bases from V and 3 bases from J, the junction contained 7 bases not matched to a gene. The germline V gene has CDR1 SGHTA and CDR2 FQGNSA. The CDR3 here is CASTGYRGKETQYF. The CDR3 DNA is TGTGCCAGCACCGGATACAGGGGGAAAGAGACCCAGTACTTC.

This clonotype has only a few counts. The CDR3 here is CASSGTEHTEAFF. CDR3 bases: TGTGCCAGCAGTGGGACAGAACACACTGAAGCTTTCTTT. V is TRBV12-3 or TRBV12-4 and J is TRBJ1-1; the match to TRBD1 covers 7 bases. CDR3 length: 13 residues. Losses at the gene ends were 5 bases for V and 3 bases for J; bases not matched to a gene: 3.

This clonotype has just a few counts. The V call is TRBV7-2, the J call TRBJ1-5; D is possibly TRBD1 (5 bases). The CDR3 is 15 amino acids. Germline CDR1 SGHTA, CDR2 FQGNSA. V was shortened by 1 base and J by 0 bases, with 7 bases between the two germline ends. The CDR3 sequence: CASSLGGVSNQPQHF. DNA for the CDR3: TGTGCCAGCAGCTTAGGGGGGGTTAGCAATCAGCCCCAGCATTTT. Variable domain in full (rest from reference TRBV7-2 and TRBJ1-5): GAGVSQSPSNKVTEKGKDVELRCDPISGHTALYWYRQSLGQGLEFLIYFQGNSAPDKSGLPSDRFSAERTGGSVSTLTIQRTQQEDSAVYLCASSLGGVSNQPQHFGDGTRLSIL.

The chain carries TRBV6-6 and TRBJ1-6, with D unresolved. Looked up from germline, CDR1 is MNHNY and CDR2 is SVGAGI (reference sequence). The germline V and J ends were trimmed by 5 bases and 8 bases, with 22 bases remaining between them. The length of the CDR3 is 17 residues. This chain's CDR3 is CASSKEAQLLFDSPLHF. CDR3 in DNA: TGTGCCAGCAGTAAAGAGGCCCAGCTTTTGTTTGATTCACCCCTCCACTTT.

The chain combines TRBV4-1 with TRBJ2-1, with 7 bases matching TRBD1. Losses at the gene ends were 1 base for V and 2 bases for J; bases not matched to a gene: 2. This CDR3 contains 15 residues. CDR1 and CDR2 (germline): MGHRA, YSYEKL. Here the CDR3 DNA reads TGCGCCAGCAGCCAAGCAGGGGGAACCTACAATGAGCAGTTCTTC. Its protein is CASSQAGGTYNEQFF.

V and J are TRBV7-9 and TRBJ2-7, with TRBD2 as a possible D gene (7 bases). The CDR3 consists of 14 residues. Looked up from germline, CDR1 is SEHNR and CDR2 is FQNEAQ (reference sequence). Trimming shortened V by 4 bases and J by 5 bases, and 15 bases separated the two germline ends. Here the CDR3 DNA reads TGTGCCAGCAGCTCGGAAGGGGGGGACGACGAGCAGTACTTC. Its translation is CASSSEGGDDEQYF.

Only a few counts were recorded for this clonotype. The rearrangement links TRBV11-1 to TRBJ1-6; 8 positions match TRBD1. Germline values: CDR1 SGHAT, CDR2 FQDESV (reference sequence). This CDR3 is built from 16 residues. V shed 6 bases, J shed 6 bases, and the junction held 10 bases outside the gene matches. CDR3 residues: CASRDGKGQVNSPLHF. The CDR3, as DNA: TGTGCCAGCAGGGATGGCAAGGGACAGGTTAATTCACCCCTCCACTTT.